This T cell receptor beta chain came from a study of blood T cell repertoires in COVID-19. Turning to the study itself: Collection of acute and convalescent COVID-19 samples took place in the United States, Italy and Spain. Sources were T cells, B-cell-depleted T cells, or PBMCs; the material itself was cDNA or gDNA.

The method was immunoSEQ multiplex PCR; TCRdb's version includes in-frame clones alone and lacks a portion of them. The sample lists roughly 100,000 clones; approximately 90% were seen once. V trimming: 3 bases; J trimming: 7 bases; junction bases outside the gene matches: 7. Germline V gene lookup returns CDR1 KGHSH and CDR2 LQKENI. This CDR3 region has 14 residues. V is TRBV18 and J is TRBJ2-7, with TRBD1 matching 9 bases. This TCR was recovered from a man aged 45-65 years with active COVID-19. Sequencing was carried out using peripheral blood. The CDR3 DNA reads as TGTGCCAGCTCACCTCCGGGACAGGGATGGGAGCAGTACTTC. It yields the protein CASSPPGQGWEQYF.